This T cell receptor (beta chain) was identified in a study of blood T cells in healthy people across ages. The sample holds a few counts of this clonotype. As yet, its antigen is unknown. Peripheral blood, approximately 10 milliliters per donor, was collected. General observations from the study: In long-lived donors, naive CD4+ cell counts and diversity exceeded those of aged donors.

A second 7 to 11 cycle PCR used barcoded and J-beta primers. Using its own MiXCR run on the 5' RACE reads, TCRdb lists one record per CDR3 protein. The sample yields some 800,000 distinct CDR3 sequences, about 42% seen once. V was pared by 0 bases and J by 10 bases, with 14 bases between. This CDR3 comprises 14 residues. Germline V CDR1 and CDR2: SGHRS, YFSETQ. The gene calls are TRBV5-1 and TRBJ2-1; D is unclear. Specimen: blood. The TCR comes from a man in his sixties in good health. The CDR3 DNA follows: TGCGCCAGCAGCTTGGAGTCCAGTGGTGCCGAGCAGTTCTTC. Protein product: CASSLESSGAEQFF.